One and the same sample provided the 12 T cell receptor beta chains below, sequenced in a study of sequential checkpoint blockade in melanoma. The treatment was: randomized to nivolumab then ipilimumab (arm A) or the reverse (arm B). Measured with immunoSEQ multiplex PCR; TCRdb has only the in-frame clones, and not every one. The table shows some 14,000 clones, with 50% to 55% occurring only once. Specimen: CD8+ T cells sorted from blood (inferred from file names), collected from a patient given nivolumab and ipilimumab in sequence. The receptors were gathered from a human donor with melanoma.

This rearrangement joins TRBV4-1 to TRBJ2-7; possible D gene TRBD2, 6 bases. Germline loops: CDR1 MGHRA, CDR2 YSYEKL. The CDR3 is 14 residues long. V shed 3 bases and J shed 6 bases, with 15 bases lying between them. The CDR3 DNA reads as TGCGCCAGCAGCCATGATTGGACTACCCGCGAGCAGTACTTC. Residues: CASSHDWTTREQYF.

The rearrangement uses TRBV9 and TRBJ2-7; 9 bases are a match to TRBD1. V was pared by 5 bases and J by 3 bases, with 6 bases of the junction left unmatched. Germline values: CDR1 SGDLS, CDR2 YYNGEE. The CDR3 contains 14 residues. The CDR3: CASSPGDRVYEQYF. DNA for the CDR3: TGTGCCAGCAGTCCTGGGGACAGGGTCTACGAGCAGTACTTC.

The gene calls are TRBV18 and TRBJ1-3; D is undetermined. Germline V gene lookup returns CDR1 KGHSH and CDR2 LQKENI. The CDR3 has 16 residues. V lost 3 bases and J 0 bases, leaving 12 bases between the germline ends. In DNA form, the CDR3 reads TGTGCCAGCTCACCCCCCCGTAGTAGCTCTGGAAACACCATATATTTT. It is translated as CASSPPRSSSGNTIYF.

The sample holds a few counts of this clone. The gene calls are TRBV9 and TRBJ2-7; D uncertain. The CDR3 is 17 amino acids. The V gene lost 4 bases and the J gene lost 6 bases, with 26 bases spanning the gap. Germline V gene sequence: CDR1 SGDLS, CDR2 YYNGEE. The CDR3 region has the DNA TGTGCCAGCAGCCAGAGAGGAAACATCCCAAGTCGAGGCGAGCAGTACTTC. Translation gives CASSQRGNIPSRGEQYF.

This clone appeared a single time. The chain recombines TRBV11-2 with TRBJ2-7, with D tentatively TRBD1 (5 bases). CDR3 length equals 14 residues. Germline CDR1 is SGHAT and CDR2 is FQNNGV. V was trimmed by 1 base and J by 7 bases, leaving 14 bases between them. The CDR3 loop is CASSLVGAVGEQYF. The CDR3, as DNA: TGTGCCAGCAGCTTAGTAGGGGCAGTGGGTGAGCAGTACTTC.

This clone was observed a few times. In nucleotides, the CDR3 is TGTGCCAGCAGCTTAGGTCCCCTGTTAGAGCAGTACTTC. Translated: CASSLGPLLEQYF. V and J are TRBV7-9 and TRBJ2-7; D gene unclear. This CDR3 has 13 amino acids. Germline V gene lookup returns CDR1 SEHNR and CDR2 FQNEAQ (reference sequence). V lost 1 base, J lost 7 bases, and 11 bases lay in between.

This chain connects TRBV9 to TRBJ2-1; 8 nucleotides align to TRBD2. J lost 8 bases, V lost 6 bases, and 10 bases had no gene match. This CDR3 contains 14 residues. Per the germline V gene, CDR1 is SGDLS and CDR2 is YYNGEE. CDR3 in amino acids: CASTPRGGFDEQFF. As DNA, the CDR3 is TGTGCCAGCACCCCACGCGGGGGGTTCGATGAGCAGTTCTTC.

V gene TRBV6-4 combines with J gene TRBJ2-5; TRBD1 might be the D (5 bases). This CDR3 has 15 residues. The germline V and J ends were trimmed by 3 bases and 7 bases, with 18 bases remaining between them. Per the germline V gene, CDR1 is MRHNA and CDR2 is SNTAGT. The CDR3 loop reads CASSESSGNEGTQYF. The CDR3 coding sequence is TGTGCCAGCAGTGAGTCGTCAGGGAATGAAGGGACCCAGTACTTC.

The CDR3 DNA sequence: TGCGCCAGCAGCCATATAGCGTCGTTGGCAGATACGCAGTATTTT. It codes for CASSHIASLADTQYF. The chain employs TRBV4-1 and TRBJ2-3; D is possibly TRBD2 (5 bases). V was cut by 3 bases and J by 4 bases, with 14 bases left in between. The CDR3 loop spans 15 amino acids. Germline V gene data show CDR1 as MGHRA and CDR2 as YSYEKL.

This clone has more than one count but fewer than ten. V gene TRBV11-1 combines with J gene TRBJ2-4, with 9 bases identical to TRBD1. CDR3 size: 15 residues. J lost 9 bases, V lost 5 bases, and 11 bases had no gene match. Germline CDR1 reads SGHAT; CDR2 reads FQDESV (reference sequence). CDR3 nucleotides: TGTGCCAGCAGCCCGTCCCGGGACAGGGTGGGCATTCAGTACTTC. Its protein product is CASSPSRDRVGIQYF.

Concerning this clone: At one end, the junction sequence differs from germline, possibly due to a read error. V is TRBV14 and J is TRBJ2-1, with TRBD1 identical over 7 bases. CDR3 length: 15 amino acids. CDR1 SGHDN and CDR2 FVKESK come from the germline V gene. CDR3 DNA: TGTGCCAGCAGCGAAGACAGGGCCGCCTACAATGAGCAGTTCTTC. Its translation: CASSEDRAAYNEQFF.

This clone is deemed medium-sized. The gene calls are TRBV27 and TRBJ1-2; TRBD1 is a possible D gene (5 bases). From germline, CDR1 is MNHEY and CDR2 SMNVEV (reference sequence). The CDR3 length is 15 residues. V was shortened by 2 bases and J by 5 bases, with 15 bases between the two germline ends. The CDR3 sequence is CASSLGGAIGYGYTF. The CDR3 coding sequence is TGTGCCAGCAGTTTAGGCGGGGCCATAGGGTATGGCTACACCTTC.